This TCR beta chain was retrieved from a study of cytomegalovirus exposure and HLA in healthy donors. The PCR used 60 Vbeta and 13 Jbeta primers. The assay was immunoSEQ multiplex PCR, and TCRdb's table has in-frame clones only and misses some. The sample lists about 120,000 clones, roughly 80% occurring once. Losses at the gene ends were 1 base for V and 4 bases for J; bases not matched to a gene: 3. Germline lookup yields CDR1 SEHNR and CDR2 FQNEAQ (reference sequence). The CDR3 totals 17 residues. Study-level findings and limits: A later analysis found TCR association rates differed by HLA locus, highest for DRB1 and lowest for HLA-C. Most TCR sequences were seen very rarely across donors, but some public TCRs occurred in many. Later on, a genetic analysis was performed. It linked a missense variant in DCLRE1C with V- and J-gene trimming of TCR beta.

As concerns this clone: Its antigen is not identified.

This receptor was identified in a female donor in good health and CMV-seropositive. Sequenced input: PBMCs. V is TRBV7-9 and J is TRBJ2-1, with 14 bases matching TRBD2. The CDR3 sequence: CASSLEGTSGGYNEQFF. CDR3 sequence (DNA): TGTGCCAGCAGCTTAGAAGGGACTAGCGGGGGATACAATGAGCAGTTCTTC.